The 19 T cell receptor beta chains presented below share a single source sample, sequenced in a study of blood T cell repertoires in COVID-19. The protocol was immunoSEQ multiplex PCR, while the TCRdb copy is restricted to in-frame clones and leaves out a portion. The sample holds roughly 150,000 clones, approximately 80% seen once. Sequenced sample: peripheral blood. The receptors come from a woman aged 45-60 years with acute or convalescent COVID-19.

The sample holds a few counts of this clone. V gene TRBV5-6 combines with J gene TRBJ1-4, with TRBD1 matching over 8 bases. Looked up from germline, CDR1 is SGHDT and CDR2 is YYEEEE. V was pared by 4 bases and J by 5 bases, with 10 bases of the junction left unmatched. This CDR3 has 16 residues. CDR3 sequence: CASSRLTRDRNEKLFF. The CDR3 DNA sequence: TGTGCCAGCAGCCGACTCACCCGGGACAGGAATGAAAAACTGTTTTTT. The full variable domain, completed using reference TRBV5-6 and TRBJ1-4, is DAGVTQSPTHLIKTRGQQVTLRCSPKSGHDTVSWYQQALGQGPQFIFQYYEEEERQRGNFPDRFSGHQFPNYSSELNVNALLLGDSALYLCASSRLTRDRNEKLFFGSGTQLSVL.

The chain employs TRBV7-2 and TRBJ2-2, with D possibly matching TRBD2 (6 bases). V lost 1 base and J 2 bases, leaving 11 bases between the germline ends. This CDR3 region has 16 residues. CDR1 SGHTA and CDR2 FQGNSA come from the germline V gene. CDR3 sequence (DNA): TGTGCCAGCAGCTTAGGCACGGCGGGAAACACCGGGGAGCTGTTTTTT. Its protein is CASSLGTAGNTGELFF.

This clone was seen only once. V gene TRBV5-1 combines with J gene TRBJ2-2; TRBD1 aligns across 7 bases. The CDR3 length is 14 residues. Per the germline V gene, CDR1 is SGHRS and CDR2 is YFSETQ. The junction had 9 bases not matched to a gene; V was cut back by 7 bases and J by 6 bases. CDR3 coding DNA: TGCGCCAGCGGATTGACAGGGACGGCCGGGGAGCTGTTTTTT. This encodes CASGLTGTAGELFF.

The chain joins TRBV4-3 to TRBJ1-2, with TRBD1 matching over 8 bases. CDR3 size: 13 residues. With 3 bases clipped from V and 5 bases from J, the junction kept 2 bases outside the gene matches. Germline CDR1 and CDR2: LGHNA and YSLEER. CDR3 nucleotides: TGCGCCAGCAGCCAGACAGGGGAGTATGGCTACACCTTC. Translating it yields CASSQTGEYGYTF.

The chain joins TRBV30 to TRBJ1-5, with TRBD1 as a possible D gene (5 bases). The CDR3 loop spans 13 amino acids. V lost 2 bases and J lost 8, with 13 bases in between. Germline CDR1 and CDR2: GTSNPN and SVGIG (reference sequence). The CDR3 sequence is CAWSPRGSEPQHF. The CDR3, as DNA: TGTGCCTGGAGTCCCCGGGGGTCGGAGCCCCAGCATTTT.

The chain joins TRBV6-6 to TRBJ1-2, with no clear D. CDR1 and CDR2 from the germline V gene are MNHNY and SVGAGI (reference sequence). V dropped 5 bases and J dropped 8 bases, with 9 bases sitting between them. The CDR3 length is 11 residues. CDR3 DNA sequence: TGTGCCAGCAGTCAAGTACAGGGCTACACCTTC. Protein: CASSQVQGYTF.

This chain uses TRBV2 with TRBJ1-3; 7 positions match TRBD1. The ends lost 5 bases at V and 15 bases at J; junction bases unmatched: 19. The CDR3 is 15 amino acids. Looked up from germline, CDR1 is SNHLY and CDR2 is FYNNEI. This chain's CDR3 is CASSPQPGQQSTPYF. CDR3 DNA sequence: TGTGCCAGCAGTCCTCAGCCGGGACAGCAATCTACTCCATATTTT.

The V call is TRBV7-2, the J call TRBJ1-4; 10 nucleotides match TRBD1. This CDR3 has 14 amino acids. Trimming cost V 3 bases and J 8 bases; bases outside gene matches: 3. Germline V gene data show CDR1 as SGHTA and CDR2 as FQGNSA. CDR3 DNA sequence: TGTGCCAGCAGCTTGGGGACAGGGGTCGAAAAACTGTTTTTT. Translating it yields CASSLGTGVEKLFF.

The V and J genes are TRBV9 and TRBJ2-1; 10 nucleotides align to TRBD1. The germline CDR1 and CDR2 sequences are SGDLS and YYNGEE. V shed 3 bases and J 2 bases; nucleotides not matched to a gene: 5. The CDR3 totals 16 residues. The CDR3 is CASSDRDRGTYNEQFF. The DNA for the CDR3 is TGTGCCAGCAGCGACCGGGACAGGGGAACCTACAATGAGCAGTTCTTC.

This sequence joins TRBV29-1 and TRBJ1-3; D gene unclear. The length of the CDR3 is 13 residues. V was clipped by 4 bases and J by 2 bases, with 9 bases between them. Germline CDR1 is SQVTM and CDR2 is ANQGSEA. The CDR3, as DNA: TGCAGCGTTGGCGGGGTACCTGGAAACACCATATATTTT. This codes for CSVGGVPGNTIYF. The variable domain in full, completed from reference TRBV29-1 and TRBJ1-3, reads SAVISQKPSRDICQRGTSLTIQCQVDSQVTMMFWYRQQPGQSLTLIATANQGSEATYESGFVIDKFPISRPNLTFSTLTVSNMSPEDSSIYLCSVGGVPGNTIYFGEGSWLTVV.

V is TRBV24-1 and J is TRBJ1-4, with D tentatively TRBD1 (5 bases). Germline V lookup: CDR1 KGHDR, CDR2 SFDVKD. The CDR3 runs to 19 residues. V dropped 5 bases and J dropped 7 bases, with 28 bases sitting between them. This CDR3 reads CATSARRTRDGPRGEKLFF. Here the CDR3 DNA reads TGTGCCACCAGTGCCCGAAGGACTAGGGACGGGCCTCGTGGTGAAAAACTGTTTTTT.

CDR3 in amino acids: CASSLDGTGLYEQYF. DNA of the CDR3: TGCGCCAGCAGCTTGGACGGGACAGGACTTTACGAGCAGTACTTC. J is TRBJ2-7 and V is TRBV5-1; TRBD1 matches at 8 bases. The germline gives CDR1 SGHRS, CDR2 YFSETQ. The CDR3 runs to 15 residues. V shed 0 bases, J shed 4 bases, and the junction held 6 bases outside the gene matches.

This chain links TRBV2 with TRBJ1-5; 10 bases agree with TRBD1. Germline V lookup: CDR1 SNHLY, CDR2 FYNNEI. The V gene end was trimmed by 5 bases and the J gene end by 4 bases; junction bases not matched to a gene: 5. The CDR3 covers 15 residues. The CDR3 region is CASSPGQGKNQPQHF. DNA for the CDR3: TGTGCCAGCAGTCCGGGACAGGGGAAAAATCAGCCCCAGCATTTT.

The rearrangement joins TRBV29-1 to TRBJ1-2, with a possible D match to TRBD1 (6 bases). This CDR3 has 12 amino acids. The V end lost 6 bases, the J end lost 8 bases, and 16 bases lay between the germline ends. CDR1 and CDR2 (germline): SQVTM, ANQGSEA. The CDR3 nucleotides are TGCAGCGTCGGGGGGCAGGGTGAAGGCTACACCTTC. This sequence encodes CSVGGQGEGYTF.

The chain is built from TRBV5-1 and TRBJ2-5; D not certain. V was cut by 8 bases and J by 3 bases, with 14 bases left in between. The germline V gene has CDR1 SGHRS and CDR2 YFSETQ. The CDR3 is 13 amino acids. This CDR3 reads CASSDQVEETQYF. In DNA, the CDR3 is TGCGCCAGTAGTGACCAGGTGGAAGAGACCCAGTACTTC. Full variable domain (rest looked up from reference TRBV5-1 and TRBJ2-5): KAGVTQTPRYLIKTRGQQVTLSCSPISGHRSVSWYQQTPGQGLQFLFEYFSETQRNKGNFPGRFSGRQFSNSRSEMNVSTLELGDSALYLCASSDQVEETQYFGPGTRLLVL.

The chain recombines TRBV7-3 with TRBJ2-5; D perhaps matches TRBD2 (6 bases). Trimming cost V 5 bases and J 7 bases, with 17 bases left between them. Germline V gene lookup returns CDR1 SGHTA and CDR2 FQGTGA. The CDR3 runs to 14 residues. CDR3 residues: CASSADPGVGTQYF. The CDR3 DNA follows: TGTGCCAGCAGCGCGGACCCGGGGGTCGGGACCCAGTACTTC.

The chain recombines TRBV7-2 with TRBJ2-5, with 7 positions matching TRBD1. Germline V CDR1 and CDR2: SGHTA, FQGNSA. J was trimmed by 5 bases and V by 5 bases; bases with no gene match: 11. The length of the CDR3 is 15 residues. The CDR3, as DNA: TGTGCCAGCAGCCCGCGACAGGGAACGGGGGAGACCCAGTACTTC. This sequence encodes CASSPRQGTGETQYF.

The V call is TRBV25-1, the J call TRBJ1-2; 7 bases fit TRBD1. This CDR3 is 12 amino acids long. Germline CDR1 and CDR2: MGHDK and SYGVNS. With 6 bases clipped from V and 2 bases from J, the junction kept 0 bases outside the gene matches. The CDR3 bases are TGTGCCAGCAGCAGGGGGAACTATGGCTACACCTTC. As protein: CASSRGNYGYTF.

The CDR3: CASRSGQSYNSPLHF. In nucleotides, the CDR3 is TGTGCCAGCAGGTCCGGACAGTCCTATAATTCACCCCTCCACTTT. J is TRBJ1-6 and V is TRBV6-5; possibly TRBD1 for D (6 bases). Between the trimmed V and J ends, which lost 6 bases and 1 base, there was a span of 10 bases. Per the germline V gene, CDR1 is MNHEY and CDR2 is SVGAGI. The CDR3 has 15 residues.